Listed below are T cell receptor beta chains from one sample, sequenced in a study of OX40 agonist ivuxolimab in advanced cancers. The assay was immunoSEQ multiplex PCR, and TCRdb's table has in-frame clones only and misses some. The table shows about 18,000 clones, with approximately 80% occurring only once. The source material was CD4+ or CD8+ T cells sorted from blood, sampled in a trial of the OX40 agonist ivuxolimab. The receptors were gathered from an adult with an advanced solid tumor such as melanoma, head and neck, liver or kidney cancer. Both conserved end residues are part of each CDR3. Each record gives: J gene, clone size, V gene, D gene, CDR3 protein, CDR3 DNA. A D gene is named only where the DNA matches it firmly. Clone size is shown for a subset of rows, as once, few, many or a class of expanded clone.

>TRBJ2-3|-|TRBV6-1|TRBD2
CASSEIVELAGTDTQYF
TGTGCCAGCAGTGAAATAGTAGAACTAGCGGGCACAGATACGCAGTATTTT
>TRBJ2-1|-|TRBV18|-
CASSLSLGANNEQFF
TGTGCCAGCTCATTATCATTAGGAGCCAACAATGAGCAGTTCTTC
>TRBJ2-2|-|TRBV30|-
CAWRGFYTGELFF
TGTGCCTGGAGGGGTTTTTACACCGGGGAGCTGTTTTTT
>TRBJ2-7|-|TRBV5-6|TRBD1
CASSPGTGWGEQYF
TGTGCCAGCAGCCCCGGGACAGGGTGGGGCGAGCAGTACTTC
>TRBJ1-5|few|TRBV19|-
CASSILHSNQPQHF
TGTGCCAGTAGTATTCTTCATAGCAATCAGCCCCAGCATTTT
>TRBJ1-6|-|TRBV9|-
CASSVRGDSRSPLHF
TGTGCCAGCAGCGTACGGGGGGACTCCCGATCACCCCTCCACTTT
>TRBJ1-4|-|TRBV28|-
CASSLGPTNEKLFF
TGTGCCAGCAGTTTAGGGCCAACTAATGAAAAACTGTTTTTT
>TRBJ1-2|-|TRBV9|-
CASSEQDTHYGYTF
TGTGCCAGCAGCGAGCAGGACACACACTATGGCTACACCTTC
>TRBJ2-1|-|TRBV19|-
CASSISPGANEQFF
TGTGCCAGTAGTATTAGTCCGGGGGCCAATGAGCAGTTCTTC
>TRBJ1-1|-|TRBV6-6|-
CASSRRQVGTEAFF
TGTGCCAGCAGCCGACGACAGGTTGGGACTGAAGCTTTCTTT
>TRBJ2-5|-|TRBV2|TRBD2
CASSSGTSGSKTQYF
TGTGCCAGCAGCTCCGGGACTAGCGGGAGTAAGACCCAGTACTTC
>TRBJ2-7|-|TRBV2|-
CASSEVGVEYEQYF
TGTGCCAGCAGTGAGGTCGGGGTCGAATACGAGCAGTACTTC
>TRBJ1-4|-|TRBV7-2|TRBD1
CASSSHGGQGGKLFF
TGTGCCAGCAGCTCCCACGGAGGACAGGGTGGAAAACTGTTTTTT
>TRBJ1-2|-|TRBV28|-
CASSFGLSGYTF
TGTGCCAGCAGTTTCGGTCTTAGTGGCTACACCTTC
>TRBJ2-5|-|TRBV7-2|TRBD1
CASSLDQGQGETQYF
TGTGCCAGCAGCTTAGATCAAGGACAGGGAGAGACCCAGTACTTC
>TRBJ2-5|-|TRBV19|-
CASIGSGLGAQYF
TGTGCCAGTATCGGTAGCGGATTAGGTGCCCAGTACTTC
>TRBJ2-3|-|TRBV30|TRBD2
CAWSVLSGGVGDTQYF
TGTGCCTGGAGTGTACTGAGCGGGGGGGTCGGGGATACGCAGTATTTT
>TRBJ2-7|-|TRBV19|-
CASSRGDYEQYF
TGTGCCAGTAGCAGGGGAGATTACGAGCAGTACTTC
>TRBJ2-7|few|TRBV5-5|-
CASSQEAGDRYEQYF
TGCGCCAGCAGCCAAGAAGCAGGGGACCGTTACGAGCAGTACTTC
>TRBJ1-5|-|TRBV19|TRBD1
CASTTAGGQGSSQPQHF
TGTGCCAGTACCACGGCGGGGGGACAGGGAAGCAGTCAGCCCCAGCATTTT
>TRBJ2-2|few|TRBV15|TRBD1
CATSRGQGGGELFF
TGTGCCACCAGCAGAGGACAGGGTGGCGGGGAGCTGTTTTTT
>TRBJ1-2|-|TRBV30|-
CAWGLNLGNGYTF
TGTGCCTGGGGCCTCAACTTGGGGAATGGCTACACCTTC
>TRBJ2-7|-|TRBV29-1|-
CSVESVDSYPYEQYF
TGCAGCGTTGAGTCTGTCGACAGTTACCCCTACGAGCAGTACTTC
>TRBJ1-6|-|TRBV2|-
CASSGTPAQNSPLHF
TGTGCCAGCAGTGGGACTCCAGCCCAGAATTCACCCCTCCACTTT
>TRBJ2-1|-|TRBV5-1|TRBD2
CASSWTGTSSYNEQFF
TGCGCCAGCAGCTGGACCGGGACTAGCAGCTACAATGAGCAGTTCTTC
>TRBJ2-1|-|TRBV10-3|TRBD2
CAIRRGGSNEQFF
TGTGCCATCAGGAGGGGAGGGAGCAATGAGCAGTTCTTC
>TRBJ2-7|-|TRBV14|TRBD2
CASSFGTSGFYEQYF
TGTGCCAGCAGCTTCGGGACTAGCGGCTTCTACGAGCAGTACTTC
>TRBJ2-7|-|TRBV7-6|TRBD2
CASSLGVTSGVSYEQYF
TGTGCCAGCAGCTTAGGGGTTACTAGCGGGGTTTCTTACGAGCAGTACTTC
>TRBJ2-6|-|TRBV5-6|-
CASKGGRFSGANVLTF
TGTGCCAGCAAGGGGGGACGGTTCTCTGGGGCCAACGTCCTGACTTTC
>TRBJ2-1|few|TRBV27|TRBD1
CASRADRDLFF
TGTGCCAGCAGGGCGGACAGGGATTTGTTCTTC
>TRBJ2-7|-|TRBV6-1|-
CASTFSVVAGGNF
-
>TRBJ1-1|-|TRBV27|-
CASGPTLLYTEAFF
TGTGCCAGCGGCCCTACACTGCTCTACACTGAAGCTTTCTTT
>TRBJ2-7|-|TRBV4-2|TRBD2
CASSQSSGGASYEQYF
TGTGCCAGCAGCCAGAGTAGCGGGGGGGCCTCCTACGAGCAGTACTTC
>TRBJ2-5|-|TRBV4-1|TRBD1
CASSQTGGRGSHF
TGCGCCAGCAGCCAGACAGGGGGCAGAGGGAGCCACTTC
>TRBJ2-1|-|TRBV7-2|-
CASSRGDPNNEQFF
TGTGCCAGCAGTCGAGGGGACCCTAACAATGAGCAGTTCTTC
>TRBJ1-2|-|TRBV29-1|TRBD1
CSAQRGGDYGYTF
TGCAGCGCCCAAAGAGGGGGCGACTATGGCTACACCTTC
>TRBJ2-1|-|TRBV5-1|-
CASSFTGDPYNEQFF
TGCGCCAGCAGCTTTACGGGGGACCCCTACAATGAGCAGTTCTTC
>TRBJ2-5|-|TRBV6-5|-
CASSRDQETQYF
TGTGCCAGCAGTCGGGACCAAGAGACCCAGTACTTC
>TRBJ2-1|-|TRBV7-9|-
CASSLDRGGFSSYNEQFF
TGTGCCAGCAGCTTAGACAGGGGGGGGTTTAGCTCCTACAATGAGCAGTTCTTC
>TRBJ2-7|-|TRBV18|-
CASWRGTDSYEQYF
TGTGCCAGCTGGCGAGGGACGGACTCCTACGAGCAGTACTTC
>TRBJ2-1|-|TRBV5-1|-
CASSPWRGGTDEQFF
TGCGCCAGCAGCCCGTGGCGGGGAGGTACCGATGAGCAGTTCTTC
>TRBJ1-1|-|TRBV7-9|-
CASSFGFWENTEAFF
TGTGCCAGCAGCTTCGGGTTTTGGGAGAACACTGAAGCTTTCTTT